Included here is one T cell receptor beta chain sequence, with context. Its antigen is not known. Profiled with immunoSEQ multiplex PCR; TCRdb holds only in-frame clones, not every one. Of around 580,000 clones in the sample, about 98% were seen once. Naive-designated CD8 cells lacked CD45RO, were positively enriched for CCR7, and omitted terminally differentiated effector memory CD45RA+ cells. The record originates from a study of shared clonotypes between healthy human individuals. Findings of the study overall: Shared clonotypes: about 5.3% naive CD4, around 3.5% naive CD8, less than 2.5% memory CD4, about 0.41% memory CD8.

Trimming stripped 0 bases from V and 4 bases from J, with 7 bases between. This CDR3 contains 14 residues. Germline V lookup: CDR1 KGHSH, CDR2 LQKENI. Source material: naive CD8+ T cells sorted from blood. The rearrangement joins TRBV18 to TRBJ2-1; possible D gene TRBD1, 5 bases. The sequence derives from a man aged 25-45 years in good health. The CDR3 here is CASSPPDIYNEQFF. CDR3 nucleotide sequence: TGTGCCAGCTCACCACCGGACATATACAATGAGCAGTTCTTC.